One sample yielded the 5 T cell receptor beta chains listed below, sequenced in a study of OX40 agonist ivuxolimab in advanced cancers. Some clones are missing from TCRdb's copy, which holds only in-frame ones; the method was immunoSEQ multiplex PCR. Found here are about 79,000 clones, around 94% of them singletons; the top ten hold about 10%. The material sequenced was CD4+ or CD8+ T cells sorted from blood, taken in a trial of the OX40 agonist ivuxolimab. The receptor source for this set is an adult with an advanced solid tumor such as melanoma, head and neck, liver or kidney cancer.

V is TRBV27 and J is TRBJ2-7; no firm D call. The CDR3 spans 14 residues. The V gene's germline CDR1 is MNHEY and CDR2 SMNVEV (reference sequence). The V end was cut by 2 bases, the J end by 0 bases, with 8 bases between. The CDR3 region is CASSLHIDSYEQYF. In nucleotides, the CDR3 is TGTGCCAGCAGTTTACATATCGACTCCTACGAGCAGTACTTC.

The chain's CDR3 is CASSMGVGYTF. The CDR3 bases are TGTGCCAGTAGTATGGGGGTTGGCTACACCTTC. V is TRBV19 and J is TRBJ1-2, with TRBD1 as a possible D gene (5 bases). CDR1 and CDR2 (germline): LNHDA, SQIVND (reference sequence). The length of the CDR3 is 11 residues. V was trimmed by 3 bases and J by 7 bases, leaving 6 bases between them.

The chain is built from TRBV5-6 and TRBJ2-2; D uncertain. V shed 0 bases and J shed 7 bases, with 4 bases lying between them. The CDR3 runs to 12 residues. CDR1 and CDR2 from the germline V gene are SGHDT and YYEEEE. CDR3 protein: CASSLGDGELFF. Here the CDR3 DNA reads TGTGCCAGCAGCTTGGGGGACGGGGAGCTGTTTTTT.

This chain's CDR3 is CASSPRGDRVDTEAFF. Here the CDR3 DNA reads TGCGCCAGCAGTCCACGGGGGGACAGGGTTGACACTGAAGCTTTCTTT. The V call is TRBV23-1, the J call TRBJ1-1, with 9 bases matching TRBD1. TRBV23-1 is designated an ORF whose function remains uncertain. Germline trimming cut 4 bases from V and 3 bases from J; bases unmatched to any gene: 9. The length of the CDR3 is 16 residues.

This chain uses TRBV21-1 with TRBJ1-2; TRBD1, as called in the table, went unchecked against the DNA. TRBV21-1 is annotated as a pseudogene. The CDR3 is 15 amino acids. The CDR3 loop reads CASSTPQGAGYGYTF. DNA of the CDR3: TGTGCCAGCAGCACGCCCCAGGGGGCTGGGTATGGCTACACCTTC.